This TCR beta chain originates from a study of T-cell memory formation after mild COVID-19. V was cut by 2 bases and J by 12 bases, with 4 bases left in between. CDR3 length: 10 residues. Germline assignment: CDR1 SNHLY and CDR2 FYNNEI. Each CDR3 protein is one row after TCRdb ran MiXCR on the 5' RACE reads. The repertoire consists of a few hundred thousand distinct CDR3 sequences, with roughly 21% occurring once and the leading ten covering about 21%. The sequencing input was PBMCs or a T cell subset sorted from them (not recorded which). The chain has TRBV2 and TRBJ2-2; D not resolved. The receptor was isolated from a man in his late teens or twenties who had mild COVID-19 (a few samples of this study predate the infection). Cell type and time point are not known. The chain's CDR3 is CASSERKLFF. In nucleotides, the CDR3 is TGTGCCAGCAGTGAAAGAAAGCTGTTTTTT.